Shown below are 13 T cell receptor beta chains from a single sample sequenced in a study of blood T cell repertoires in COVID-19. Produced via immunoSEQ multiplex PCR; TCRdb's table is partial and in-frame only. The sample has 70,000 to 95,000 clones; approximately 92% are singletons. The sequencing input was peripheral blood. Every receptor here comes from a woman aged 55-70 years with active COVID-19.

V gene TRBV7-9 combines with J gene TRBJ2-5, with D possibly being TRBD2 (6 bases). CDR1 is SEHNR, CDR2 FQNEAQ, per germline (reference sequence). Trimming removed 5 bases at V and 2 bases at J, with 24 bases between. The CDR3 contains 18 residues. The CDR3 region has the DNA TGTGCCAGCAGCCACGGGACTGGGGTAGCAGTCGCGCAAGAGACCCAGTACTTC. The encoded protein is CASSHGTGVAVAQETQYF.

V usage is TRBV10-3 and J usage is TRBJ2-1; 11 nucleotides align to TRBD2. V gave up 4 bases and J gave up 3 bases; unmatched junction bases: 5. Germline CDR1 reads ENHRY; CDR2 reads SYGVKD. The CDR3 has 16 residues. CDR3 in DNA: TGTGCCATCAGTGTTGGGCTAGCGGGGGGCTACAATGAGCAGTTCTTC. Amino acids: CAISVGLAGGYNEQFF.

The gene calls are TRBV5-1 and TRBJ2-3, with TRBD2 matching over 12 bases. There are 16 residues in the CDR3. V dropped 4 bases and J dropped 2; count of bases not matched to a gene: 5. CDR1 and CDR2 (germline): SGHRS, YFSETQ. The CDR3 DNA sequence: TGCGCCAGCAGCCCAGGACTAGCGGGGCTCACAGATACGCAGTATTTT. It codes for CASSPGLAGLTDTQYF.

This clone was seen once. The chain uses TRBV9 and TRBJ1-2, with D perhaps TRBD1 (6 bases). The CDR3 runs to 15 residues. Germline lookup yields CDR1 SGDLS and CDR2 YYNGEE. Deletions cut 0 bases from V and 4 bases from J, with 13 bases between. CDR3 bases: TGTGCCAGCAGCGTAGAATGGGACACCGGCTATGGCTACACCTTC. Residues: CASSVEWDTGYGYTF. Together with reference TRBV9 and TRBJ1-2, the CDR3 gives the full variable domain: DSGVTQTPKHLITATGQRVTLRCSPRSGDLSVYWYQQSLDQGLQFLIQYYNGEERAKGNILERFSAQQFPDLHSELNLSSLELGDSALYFCASSVEWDTGYGYTFGSGTRLTVV.

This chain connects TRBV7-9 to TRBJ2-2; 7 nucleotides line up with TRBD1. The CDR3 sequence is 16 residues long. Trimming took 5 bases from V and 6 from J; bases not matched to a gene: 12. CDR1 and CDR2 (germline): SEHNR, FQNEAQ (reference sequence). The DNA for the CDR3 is TGTGCCAGCAGCCCCCCCGGTACAGGGGAAGCCGGGGAGCTGTTTTTT. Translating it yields CASSPPGTGEAGELFF.

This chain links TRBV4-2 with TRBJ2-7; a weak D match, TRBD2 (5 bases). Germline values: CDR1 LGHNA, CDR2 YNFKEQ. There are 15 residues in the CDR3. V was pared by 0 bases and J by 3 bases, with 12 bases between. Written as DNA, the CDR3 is TGTGCCAGCAGCCAAGATCCCCAGCGGAGCTACGAGCAGTACTTC. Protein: CASSQDPQRSYEQYF.

CDR3 residues: CASSTRGRNTEAFF. The CDR3 nucleotides read TGTGCCAGCTCAACGAGGGGGCGGAACACTGAAGCTTTCTTT. The genes are TRBV18 and TRBJ1-1, with 7 bases aligning to TRBD1. The CDR3 loop spans 14 amino acids. Germline V gene data show CDR1 as KGHSH and CDR2 as LQKENI. The J segment lost 1 base and the V segment lost 5 bases, leaving 4 bases of the junction unmatched.

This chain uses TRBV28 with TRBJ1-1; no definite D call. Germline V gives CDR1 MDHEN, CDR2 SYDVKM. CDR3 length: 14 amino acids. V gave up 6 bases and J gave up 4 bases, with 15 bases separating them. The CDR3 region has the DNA TGTGCCAGCAGAGTCGGGGAGATGGGCACTGAAGCTTTCTTT. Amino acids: CASRVGEMGTEAFF.

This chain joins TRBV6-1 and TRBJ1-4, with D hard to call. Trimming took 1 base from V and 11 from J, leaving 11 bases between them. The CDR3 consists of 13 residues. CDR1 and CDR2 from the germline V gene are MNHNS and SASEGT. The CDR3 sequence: CASSEDGLTKLFF. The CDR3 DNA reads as TGTGCCAGCAGTGAAGACGGACTTACTAAACTGTTTTTT.

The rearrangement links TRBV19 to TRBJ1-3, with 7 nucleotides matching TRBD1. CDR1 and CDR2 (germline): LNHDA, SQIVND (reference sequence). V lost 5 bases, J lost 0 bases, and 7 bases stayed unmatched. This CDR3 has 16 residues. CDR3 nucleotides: TGTGCCAGTAGTTTACCGGGACAGCACTCTGGAAACACCATATATTTT. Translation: CASSLPGQHSGNTIYF.

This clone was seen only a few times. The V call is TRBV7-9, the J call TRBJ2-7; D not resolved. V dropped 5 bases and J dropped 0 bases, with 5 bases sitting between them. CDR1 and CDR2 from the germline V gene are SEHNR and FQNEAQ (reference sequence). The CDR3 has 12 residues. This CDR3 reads CASSRGSYEQYF. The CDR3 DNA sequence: TGTGCCAGCAGCCGAGGCTCCTACGAGCAGTACTTC.

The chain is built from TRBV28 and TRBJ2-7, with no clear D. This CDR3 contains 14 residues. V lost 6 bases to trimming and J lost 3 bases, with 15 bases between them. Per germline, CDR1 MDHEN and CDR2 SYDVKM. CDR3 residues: CASSPSRLFYEQYF. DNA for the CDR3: TGTGCCAGCAGCCCCTCGAGGCTATTCTACGAGCAGTACTTC.

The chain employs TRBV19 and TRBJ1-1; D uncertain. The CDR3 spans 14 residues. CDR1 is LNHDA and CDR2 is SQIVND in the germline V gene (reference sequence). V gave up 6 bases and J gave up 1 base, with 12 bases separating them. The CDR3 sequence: CASRPQGGNTEAFF. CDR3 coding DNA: TGTGCCAGTAGACCCCAAGGAGGGAACACTGAAGCTTTCTTT.